This TCR beta chain is drawn from a study of beta chain features in type 1 diabetes. About the study: Across all samples, roughly 98,000,000 sorted cells were examined.

The entirety of the isolated RNA underwent reverse transcription, so expressed TCRB transcripts were sequenced. Roughly 920,000 reads, on average, came from each of the stem cell-like memory T cell samples. Sequenced by immunoSEQ multiplex PCR; TCRdb stores in-frame clones only, minus some. The table includes some 16,000 clones, approximately 79% detected once. Germline CDR1 reads SQVTM; CDR2 reads ANQGSEA. This CDR3 region has 15 residues. Between the trimmed V and J ends, which lost 2 bases and 0 bases, there was a span of 14 bases. Each sorted fraction was over 95% pure. Study-wide results and limits: TCRB CDR3s were moderately but significantly shorter in Type 1 diabetes patients in all four CD4+ subsets.

To note about this clone: The target antigen is unknown.

The specimen was stem cell memory CD4+ T cells from blood. This receptor was taken from a woman under 30 with type 1 diabetes. V gene TRBV29-1 combines with J gene TRBJ2-7; TRBD2 might be the D (5 bases). The CDR3 loop is CSVELGASGSYEQYF. CDR3 nucleotide sequence: TGCAGCGTTGAATTGGGAGCGTCGGGCTCCTACGAGCAGTACTTC.